Presented here are 24 T cell receptor beta chains from one specimen sequenced in a study of cytomegalovirus exposure and HLA in healthy donors. The PCR ran on 60 Vbeta and 13 Jbeta primers. Repertoires were generated with immunoSEQ multiplex PCR, while TCRdb's copy carries only in-frame clones and drops some. This sample has under 85,000 clones, with 74% found just once. Material for sequencing was PBMCs. Receptors were obtained from a woman aged 25 to 45 in good health and CMV-seropositive.

The chain is built from TRBV15 and TRBJ1-5, with D possibly matching TRBD1 (5 bases). The germline CDR1 and CDR2 sequences are LNHNV and YYDKDF (reference sequence). The CDR3 totals 14 residues. V was trimmed by 6 bases and J by 9 bases, leaving 18 bases between them. The CDR3 spells CATRGDGGSGPQHF. DNA for the CDR3: TGTGCCACCAGAGGGGACGGAGGGTCGGGGCCCCAGCATTTT.

The chain couples TRBV6-1 to TRBJ1-1; the D is unclear. V lost 11 bases and J 2 bases, leaving 15 bases between the germline ends. Looked up from germline, CDR1 is MNHNS and CDR2 is SASEGT. The CDR3 loop spans 13 amino acids. The CDR3 DNA reads TGTGCCTCAAGTCAACTACCAAACACTGAAGCTTTCTTT. It translates to CASSQLPNTEAFF.

J is TRBJ2-2 and V is TRBV19; 8 bases are shared with TRBD2. CDR1 LNHDA and CDR2 SQIVND come from the germline V gene (reference sequence). V lost 7 bases to trimming and J lost 7 bases; unmatched junction nucleotides: 8. The CDR3 consists of 14 residues. The CDR3 region is CASTRGGRHGELFF. The CDR3 region has the DNA TGTGCCAGTACTCGAGGCGGGAGGCACGGGGAGCTGTTTTTT.

V is TRBV11-3 and J is TRBJ2-2, with a possible D match to TRBD1 (5 bases). This CDR3 region has 14 residues. Between the trimmed V and J ends, which lost 2 bases and 3 bases, there was a span of 7 bases. Looked up from germline, CDR1 is SGHNT and CDR2 is YENEEA. The CDR3 reads CASSLPGYTGELFF. The CDR3 DNA is TGTGCCAGCAGCTTACCAGGGTACACCGGGGAGCTGTTTTTT.

The chain combines TRBV6-5 with TRBJ1-5, with TRBD1 matching 7 bases. J lost 6 bases, V lost 2 bases, and 4 bases had no gene match. Looked up from germline, CDR1 is MNHEY and CDR2 is SVGAGI. This CDR3 region has 14 residues. This chain's CDR3 is CASSYRQGGQPQHF. The CDR3 DNA reads TGTGCCAGCAGTTACAGACAGGGTGGTCAGCCCCAGCATTTT.

The rearrangement joins TRBV6-5 to TRBJ1-1, with TRBD1 identical over 7 bases. The ends lost 2 bases at V and 2 bases at J; junction bases unmatched: 2. CDR1 MNHEY and CDR2 SVGAGI come from the germline V gene. This CDR3 has 14 amino acids. The CDR3 nucleotides are TGTGCCAGCAGTTACAGGGGGCGCAACACTGAAGCTTTCTTT. Its protein product is CASSYRGRNTEAFF.

V usage is TRBV28 and J usage is TRBJ1-2, with 7 bases identical to TRBD1. Germline loops: CDR1 MDHEN, CDR2 SYDVKM. CDR3 length equals 14 residues. V lost 5 bases and J lost 3; bases outside the gene matches: 6. The CDR3 is CASSTGAAYYGYTF. The CDR3 bases are TGTGCCAGCAGTACAGGGGCAGCTTACTATGGCTACACCTTC.

This clone was found once. The chain combines TRBV25-1 with TRBJ1-1; no firm D call. The CDR3 length is 13 residues. Germline V gene lookup returns CDR1 MGHDK and CDR2 SYGVNS. Deletions cut 5 bases from V and 0 bases from J, with 7 bases between. The CDR3 here is CASSNSLNTEAFF. As DNA, the CDR3 is TGTGCCAGCAGTAACAGCCTGAACACTGAAGCTTTCTTT.

Only a few counts were recorded for this clone. This rearrangement joins TRBV28 to TRBJ1-1; TRBD1 is a possible D gene (5 bases). There are 17 residues in the CDR3. From germline, CDR1 is MDHEN and CDR2 SYDVKM. Trimming left V 6 bases short and J 5 bases short, with 25 bases between. CDR3 nucleotides: TGTGCCAGCAGCCAATCCCGGCCAGGGCTTTCGTGGACTGAAGCTTTCTTT. Translated, it gives CASSQSRPGLSWTEAFF.

This rearrangement joins TRBV7-2 to TRBJ2-5; the match to TRBD2 covers 11 bases. The CDR3 sequence is 16 residues long. Germline-derived CDR1 and CDR2 are SGHTA and FQGNSA. V trimming: 5 bases; J trimming: 5 bases; junction bases outside the gene matches: 10. This chain's CDR3 is CASSATSGGGGETQYF. In DNA form, the CDR3 reads TGTGCCAGCAGCGCCACTAGCGGGGGTGGTGGGGAGACCCAGTACTTC.

The rearrangement links TRBV30 to TRBJ1-1; possibly TRBD1 for D (5 bases). This CDR3 has 11 amino acids. V was shortened by 2 bases and J by 6 bases, with 7 bases between the two germline ends. CDR1 and CDR2 from the germline V gene are GTSNPN and SVGIG (reference sequence). CDR3 sequence (DNA): TGTGCCTGGAGTAAGGGGCCTGAAGCTTTCTTT. It is translated as CAWSKGPEAFF.

The chain uses TRBV7-8 and TRBJ2-7; D possibly corresponds to TRBD2 (5 bases). The CDR3 totals 16 residues. V lost 4 bases to trimming and J lost 2 bases, with 18 bases between them. The V gene's germline CDR1 is SGHVS and CDR2 FQNEAQ. CDR3 in DNA: TGTGCCAGCAGCTCGGTGTTTGCAGCGGATACCTACGAGCAGTACTTC. This encodes CASSSVFAADTYEQYF. Full variable domain (remainder filled in from reference TRBV7-8 and TRBJ2-7): GAGVSQSPRYKVAKRGQDVALRCDPISGHVSLFWYQQALGQGPEFLTYFQNEAQLDKSGLPSDRFFAERPEGSVSTLKIQRTQQEDSAVYLCASSSVFAADTYEQYFGPGTRLTVT.

The chain couples TRBV7-9 to TRBJ2-7; weak D call: TRBD2 (6 bases). CDR3 length: 13 amino acids. Trimming pared 3 bases from V and 9 bases from J, leaving 15 bases between. From germline, CDR1 is SEHNR and CDR2 FQNEAQ (reference sequence). CDR3 region: CASSLERRGRQYF. The CDR3 nucleotides are TGTGCCAGCAGCTTGGAACGACGGGGGAGGCAGTACTTC. Using reference TRBV7-9 and TRBJ2-7 for the parts outside the CDR3, the full variable domain is DTGVSQNPRHKITKRGQNVTFRCDPISEHNRLYWYRQTLGQGPEFLTYFQNEAQLEKSRLLSDRFSAERPKGSFSTLEIQRTEQGDSAMYLCASSLERRGRQYFGPGTRLTVT.

The rearrangement uses TRBV2 and TRBJ1-1, with TRBD1 matching 7 bases. The CDR3 is 14 amino acids. CDR1 is SNHLY, CDR2 FYNNEI, per germline. Trimming took 6 bases from V and 0 from J; bases not matched to a gene: 4. The CDR3 spells CASSLTGLNTEAFF. DNA for the CDR3: TGTGCCAGCAGCTTGACAGGGTTGAACACTGAAGCTTTCTTT.

The V call is TRBV25-1, the J call TRBJ2-1; possible D gene TRBD2, 6 bases. Germline lookup yields CDR1 MGHDK and CDR2 SYGVNS. The CDR3 sequence is 14 residues long. Trimming shortened V by 4 bases and J by 9 bases, and 16 bases separated the two germline ends. The CDR3 nucleotides read TGTGCCAGCAGTGGAACGGGAGTTGGTAGTGAGCAGTTCTTC. As protein: CASSGTGVGSEQFF.

V and J are TRBV6-1 and TRBJ1-2, with D perhaps matching TRBD1 (5 bases). V was clipped by 10 bases and J by 8 bases, with 26 bases between them. The CDR3 loop spans 15 amino acids. CDR1 MNHNS and CDR2 SASEGT come from the germline V gene. The CDR3 protein is CATVREGFRVGGYTF. DNA for the CDR3: TGTGCCACCGTACGGGAGGGGTTCCGAGTGGGGGGCTACACCTTC.

This clone was detected once. V usage is TRBV29-1 and J usage is TRBJ2-1; 7 bases are shared with TRBD1. There are 11 residues in the CDR3. J gave up 10 bases and V 7 bases, and 7 bases lay outside the gene matches. Germline V lookup: CDR1 SQVTM, CDR2 ANQGSEA. CDR3 amino acids: CSALQGKEQFF. CDR3 coding DNA: TGCAGCGCATTACAGGGGAAAGAGCAGTTCTTC.

The rearrangement links TRBV6-5 to TRBJ1-2; tentatively, D is TRBD1 (6 bases). CDR3 length: 13 amino acids. Deletions cut 5 bases from V and 9 bases from J, with 16 bases between. Germline V gives CDR1 MNHEY, CDR2 SVGAGI. The CDR3 coding sequence is TGTGCCAGCAGTCATTACAGGGAGAAGTGCTACACCTTC. As protein: CASSHYREKCYTF.

J is TRBJ1-5 and V is TRBV19; TRBD1 matches at 7 bases. The germline V gene has CDR1 LNHDA and CDR2 SQIVND (reference sequence). The CDR3 has 13 amino acids. Trimming at V came to 7 bases and at J to 11 bases, leaving 11 bases not matched to a gene. The CDR3 bases are TGTGCCAGTACCAAAAAGGGGGCGCTTTCCCAGCATTTT. Protein sequence: CASTKKGALSQHF.

This sequence joins TRBV18 and TRBJ2-7, with TRBD1 matching over 8 bases. V lost 5 bases, J lost 5 bases, and 11 bases stayed unmatched. Germline lookup yields CDR1 KGHSH and CDR2 LQKENI. The CDR3 length is 15 residues. The CDR3 sequence is CASSSSDRGGNEQYF. DNA of the CDR3: TGTGCCAGCTCATCCTCAGACAGGGGCGGGAACGAGCAGTACTTC.

J is TRBJ1-1 and V is TRBV27; D gene unclear. The CDR3 has 15 residues. V lost 0 bases and J 0 bases, leaving 8 bases between the germline ends. CDR1 MNHEY and CDR2 SMNVEV come from the germline V gene (reference sequence). CDR3 in amino acids: CASSLSADMNTEAFF. The CDR3 nucleotides read TGTGCCAGCAGTTTATCCGCGGATATGAACACTGAAGCTTTCTTT.

This clone occurred a few times. The chain joins TRBV5-6 to TRBJ1-1; TRBD1 agrees at 8 bases. The V gene's germline CDR1 is SGHDT and CDR2 YYEEEE. The V segment lost 2 bases and the J segment 5 bases; nucleotides outside the gene matches: 11. The CDR3 has 16 amino acids. The CDR3 DNA reads TGTGCCAGCAGCTTACTTGGGACAGGAGGAAATACTGAAGCTTTCTTT. This encodes CASSLLGTGGNTEAFF. Full variable domain (missing parts from reference TRBV5-6 and TRBJ1-1): DAGVTQSPTHLIKTRGQQVTLRCSPKSGHDTVSWYQQALGQGPQFIFQYYEEEERQRGNFPDRFSGHQFPNYSSELNVNALLLGDSALYLCASSLLGTGGNTEAFFGQGTRLTVV.

This clone has more than one count but fewer than ten. CDR3 bases: TGTGCCAGCAGCCCCCTAGGGGACAACCACAATGAGCAGTTCTTC. The encoded protein is CASSPLGDNHNEQFF. The chain couples TRBV9 to TRBJ2-1, with D possibly being TRBD1 (6 bases). The ends were cut back, 4 bases at V and 5 bases at J, with 16 bases in the middle. Germline V gives CDR1 SGDLS, CDR2 YYNGEE. This CDR3 spans 15 amino acids.

The chain is built from TRBV25-1 and TRBJ2-1; perhaps TRBD1 as D (6 bases). V gave up 1 base and J gave up 4 bases, with 11 bases separating them. Germline V gene data show CDR1 as MGHDK and CDR2 as SYGVNS. CDR3 size: 15 residues. CDR3 loop: CASSEWGQLYNEQFF. The CDR3 DNA reads as TGTGCCAGCAGTGAATGGGGACAATTATACAATGAGCAGTTCTTC.